This T cell receptor beta chain stems from a study of PD-L1 blockade in urothelial cancer. General observations from the study: Tumor-linked clones in blood grew more by 3 weeks in durable-benefit patients.

This CDR3 comprises 12 residues. The germline V gene encodes CDR1 GTSNPN and CDR2 SVGIG (reference sequence). This table comes from immunoSEQ multiplex PCR, and its TCRdb copy is limited to in-frame clones, with some not included. The sample carries approximately 52,000 clones, 65% to 90% recorded once. The time point is: pretreatment peripheral blood. As regards this clone: Antigen specificity is unknown. An end of the junction does not agree with germline; a read error may underlie this.

The clonotype comes from a man between 65 and 85 years old with urothelial cancer. This specimen was PBMCs, taken around atezolizumab (anti-PD-L1) treatment. This chain joins TRBV30 and TRBJ2-1; possible D gene TRBD2, 6 bases. The CDR3 is CAWSPSSGENIF. The DNA of the CDR3 is TGTGCCTGGAGTCCCAGTAGCGGAGAAAACATCTTC.